This T cell receptor beta chain derives from a study of ipilimumab plus nivolumab after autologous stem cell transplantation. The data were produced by immunoSEQ multiplex PCR, yet TCRdb's version contains in-frame clones alone and is incomplete. There are under 6,000 clones in the sample; roughly 79% occur only once, and 15% to 20% lies in the top ten. Study-level points and caveats: TCR repertoire, Treg phenotype and gut microbiota reportedly support more study of this approach.

Germline V gene lookup returns CDR1 MDHEN and CDR2 SYDVKM. V was cut by 6 bases and J by 11 bases, with 17 bases left in between. The CDR3 is 14 amino acids. Starting 14 to 28 days after autologous transplant, ipilimumab 1 mg/kg was given. A few counts support this clone. Its antigen is still unknown. This TCR derives from a male donor with multiple myeloma. The starting material was PBMCs, obtained in a trial of ipilimumab plus nivolumab as post-transplant consolidation. V usage is TRBV28 and J usage is TRBJ1-6, with a weak D call TRBD1 (6 bases). This CDR3 is CASRRQASWAPLHF. The CDR3 DNA reads as TGTGCCAGCAGGAGACAGGCGTCATGGGCACCCCTCCACTTT.